A selection of T cell receptor beta chains follows, all from one sample in a study of T cell responses to AZD1222 COVID-19 vaccine. Sequencing used immunoSEQ multiplex PCR; TCRdb keeps in-frame clones, though not all of them. The sample contains tens of thousands of clones, around 90% of which appear only once. This sample comprised peripheral blood, obtained 28 days after the second dose of the MenACWY control vaccine. These receptors were taken from an adult who received the MenACWY meningococcal vaccine as a control. Each CDR3 is given with its conserved first and last residue. The D gene is left open where the match is weak. A row's size may be missing; if present it is once, few, many or a size class.

abundance | d_gene | j_gene | v_gene | CDR3aa | CDR3nt
once | TRBD2 | TRBJ2-3 | TRBV5-1 | CASSPTVSGRVDTQYF | TGCGCCAGCAGCCCTACGGTTAGCGGGAGGGTAGATACGCAGTATTTT
. | TRBD1 | TRBJ1-1 | TRBV11-2 | CASSSQGQGNTEAFF | TGTGCCAGCAGCTCCCAAGGACAGGGGAACACTGAAGCTTTCTTT
. | . | TRBJ1-5 | TRBV6-5 | CASSYTGDSNQPQHF | TGTGCCAGCAGTTACACGGGGGATAGCAATCAGCCCCAGCATTTT
. | TRBD1 | TRBJ1-5 | TRBV6-1 | CASSGLSGQGVNQPQHF | TGTGCCAGCAGTGGCCTCTCGGGACAGGGAGTTAACCAGCCCCAGCATTTT
. | . | TRBJ1-5 | TRBV30 | CAWNTGTRAQPQHF | TGTGCCTGGAACACCGGGACAAGGGCCCAGCCCCAGCATTTT
once | TRBD1 | TRBJ2-1 | TRBV7-3 | CASSFGTGNEQFF | TGTGCCAGCAGCTTCGGGACAGGGAATGAGCAGTTCTTC
. | . | TRBJ2-7 | TRBV28 | CASSPVIYEQYF | TGTGCCAGCAGTCCGGTTATCTACGAGCAGTACTTC
. | TRBD2 | TRBJ2-3 | TRBV19 | CASSRLASTDTQYF | TGTGCCAGTAGCCGACTAGCTAGCACAGATACGCAGTATTTT
. | . | TRBJ2-7 | TRBV4-1 | CASSQAVGRTYEQYF | TGCGCCAGCAGCCAAGCAGTGGGCAGGACCTACGAGCAGTACTTC
. | . | TRBJ1-1 | TRBV6-5 | CASRTVNTEAFF | TGTGCCAGCAGGACGGTGAACACTGAAGCTTTCTTT
. | . | TRBJ1-2 | TRBV19 | CASSIDPGDGYTF | TGTGCCAGTAGTATAGATCCGGGCGATGGCTACACCTTC
once | TRBD1 | TRBJ1-5 | TRBV20-1 | CSASPGTGGWSNQPQHF | TGCAGTGCTAGTCCTGGGACAGGGGGATGGAGCAATCAGCCCCAGCATTTT
. | . | TRBJ2-3 | TRBV19 | CATTAGPRIGTDTQYF | TGTGCCACCACAGCAGGGCCCCGTATAGGCACAGATACGCAGTATTTT